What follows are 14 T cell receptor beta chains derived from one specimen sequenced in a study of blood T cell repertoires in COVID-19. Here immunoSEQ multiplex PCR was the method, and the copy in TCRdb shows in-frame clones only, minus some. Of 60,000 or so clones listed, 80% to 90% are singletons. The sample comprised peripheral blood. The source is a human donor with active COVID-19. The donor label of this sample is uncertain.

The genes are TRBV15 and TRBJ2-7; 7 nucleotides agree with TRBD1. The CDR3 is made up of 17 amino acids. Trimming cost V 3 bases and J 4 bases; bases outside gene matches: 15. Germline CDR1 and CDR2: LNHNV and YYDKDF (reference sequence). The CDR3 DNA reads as TGTGCCACCAGCAGCGGGACAGAAGTGGTGAGTTCGTACGAGCAGTACTTC. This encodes CATSSGTEVVSSYEQYF.

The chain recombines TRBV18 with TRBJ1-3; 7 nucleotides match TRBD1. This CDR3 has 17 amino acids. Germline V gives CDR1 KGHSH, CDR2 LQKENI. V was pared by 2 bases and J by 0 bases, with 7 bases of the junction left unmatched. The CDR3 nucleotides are TGTGCCAGCTCACCATCAAGCCGGGACAGCTCTGGAAACACCATATATTTT. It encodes CASSPSSRDSSGNTIYF.

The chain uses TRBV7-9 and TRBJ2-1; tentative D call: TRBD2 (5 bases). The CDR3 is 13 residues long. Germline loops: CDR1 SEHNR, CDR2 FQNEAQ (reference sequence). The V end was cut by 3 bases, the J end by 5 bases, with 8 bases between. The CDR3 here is CASSLDWNNEQFF. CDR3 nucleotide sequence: TGTGCCAGCAGCTTGGACTGGAACAATGAGCAGTTCTTC.

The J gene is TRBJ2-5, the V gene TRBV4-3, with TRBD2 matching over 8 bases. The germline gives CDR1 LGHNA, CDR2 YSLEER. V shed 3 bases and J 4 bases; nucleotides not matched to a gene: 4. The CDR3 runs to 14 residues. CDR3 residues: CASSQGLGGETQYF. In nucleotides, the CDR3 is TGCGCCAGCAGCCAGGGACTAGGGGGAGAGACCCAGTACTTC.

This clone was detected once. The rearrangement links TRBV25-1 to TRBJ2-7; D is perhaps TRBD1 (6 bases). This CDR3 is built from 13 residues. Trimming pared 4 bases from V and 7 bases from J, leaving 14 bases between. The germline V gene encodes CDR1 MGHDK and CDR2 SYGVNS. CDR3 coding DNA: TGTGCCAGCAGTGTCTTGATCAGGGGTGAGCAGTACTTC. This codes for CASSVLIRGEQYF.

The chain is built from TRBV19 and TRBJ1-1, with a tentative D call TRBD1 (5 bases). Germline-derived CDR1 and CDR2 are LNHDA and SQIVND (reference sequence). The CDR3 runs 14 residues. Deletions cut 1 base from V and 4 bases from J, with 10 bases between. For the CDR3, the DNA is TGTGCCAGTAGTATAGGGATCGGGGGCACTGAAGCTTTCTTT. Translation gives CASSIGIGGTEAFF.

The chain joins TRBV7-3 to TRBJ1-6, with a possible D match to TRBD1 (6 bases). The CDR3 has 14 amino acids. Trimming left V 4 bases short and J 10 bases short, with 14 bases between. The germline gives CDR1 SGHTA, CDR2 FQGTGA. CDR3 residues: CASSSTGLDSPLHF. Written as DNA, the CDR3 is TGTGCCAGCAGCTCTACAGGGCTGGACTCACCCCTCCACTTT.

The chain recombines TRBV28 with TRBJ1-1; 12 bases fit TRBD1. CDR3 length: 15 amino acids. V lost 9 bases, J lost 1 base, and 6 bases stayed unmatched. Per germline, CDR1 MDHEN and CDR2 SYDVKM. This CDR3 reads CASTRDRGQNTEAFF. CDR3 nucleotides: TGTGCCAGTACCCGGGACAGGGGGCAGAACACTGAAGCTTTCTTT.

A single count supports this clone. As DNA, the CDR3 is TGTGCCACCAGTGCCGGGACAGGGGGCTACAATGAGCAGTTCTTC. Residues: CATSAGTGGYNEQFF. The rearrangement links TRBV24-1 to TRBJ2-1; 11 nucleotides line up with TRBD1. V was clipped by 5 bases and J by 3 bases; unmatched bases: 2. Per the germline V gene, CDR1 is KGHDR and CDR2 is SFDVKD. The CDR3 sequence is 15 residues long.

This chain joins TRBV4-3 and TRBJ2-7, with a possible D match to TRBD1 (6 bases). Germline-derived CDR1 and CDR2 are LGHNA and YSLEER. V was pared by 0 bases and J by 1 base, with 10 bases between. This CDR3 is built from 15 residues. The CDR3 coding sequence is TGCGCCAGCAGCCAAGAGGTCACAGGGTCCTACGAGCAGTACTTC. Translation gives CASSQEVTGSYEQYF.

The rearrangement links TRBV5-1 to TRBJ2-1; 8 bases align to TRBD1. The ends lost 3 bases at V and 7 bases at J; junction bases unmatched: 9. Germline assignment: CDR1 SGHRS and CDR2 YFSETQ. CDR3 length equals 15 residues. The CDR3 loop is CASSSWTGLGNEQFF. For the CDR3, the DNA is TGCGCCAGCAGCTCTTGGACAGGGTTGGGGAATGAGCAGTTCTTC.

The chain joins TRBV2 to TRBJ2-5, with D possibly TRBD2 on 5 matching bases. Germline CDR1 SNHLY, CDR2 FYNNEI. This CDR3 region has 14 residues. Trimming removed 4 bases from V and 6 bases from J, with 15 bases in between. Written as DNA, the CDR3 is TGTGCCAGCAGTGCCGGACTCCCTATAAAGACCCAGTACTTC. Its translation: CASSAGLPIKTQYF.

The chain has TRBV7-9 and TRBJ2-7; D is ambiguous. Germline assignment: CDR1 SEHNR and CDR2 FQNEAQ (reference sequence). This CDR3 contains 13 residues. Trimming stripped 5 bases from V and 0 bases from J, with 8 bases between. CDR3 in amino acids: CASSRRPSYEQYF. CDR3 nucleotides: TGTGCCAGCAGCCGGAGACCCTCCTACGAGCAGTACTTC.

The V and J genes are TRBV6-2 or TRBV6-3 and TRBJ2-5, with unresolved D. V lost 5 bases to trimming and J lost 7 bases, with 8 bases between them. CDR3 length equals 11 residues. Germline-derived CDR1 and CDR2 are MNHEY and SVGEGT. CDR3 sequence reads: CASSNGGTQYF. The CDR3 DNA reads TGTGCCAGCAGTAATGGCGGGACCCAGTACTTC.